Given below is one T cell receptor (beta chain) in context. The antigen this receptor binds is unknown. Qualities for individual bases were not recorded, and no much larger clone is one base off. This specimen comes from a study of graft-versus-host responses after intestinal transplantation (TCRdb year 2021). About the study as a whole: Multivisceral, liver-intestinal, or isolated intestinal transplants were received by the recipients. Every recipient was given anti-thymocyte globulin induction, followed by approximately 3 years of maintenance tacrolimus and steroids. After intestinal transplantation, graft-versus-host and host-versus-graft alloreactive T cell clones were followed in the graft, circulation and bone marrow using bulk TCR-beta CDR3 sequencing. Alloreactive clones were identified by sequencing pre-transplant mixed lymphocyte reaction products and comparing these products with unstimulated pre-transplant donor and recipient T cells. Of the 20 to 25 intestinal transplant recipients enrolled in the cohort, one of whom was a retransplant, a few patients without pretransplant specimens were excluded. Donor T cell macrochimerism was defined as a peak of at least 4% donor T cells among recipient peripheral blood mononuclear cells. Rather than being sequenced by the commercial service, samples from a few later patients were sequenced in-house on an Illumina MiSeq and processed with MiXCR.

From its cysteine to its phenylalanine, the CDR3 spans 14 amino acids. Only the CDR3 portion is preserved as DNA: 42 bases, with reading frame beginning at the first base. The germline V gene (reference sequence) supplies CDR1 LNHDA and CDR2 SQIVND. V was cut back by 5 bases and J by 4 bases, leaving a gap of 14 bases between them. Blood samples were collected up to 4 times in the first month after transplant and then at least monthly when available. Libraries were constructed by the immunoSEQ multiplex PCR assay. For most patients, genomic DNA was subjected to high-throughput TCR-beta CDR3 sequencing by Adaptive Biotechnologies. In the source study's methods: TCR sequencing data were retrieved from Adaptive's ImmunoSEQ software for about 17 patients, whereas a few other patients were processed with MiXCR and VDJtools. Because the origin of CDR3 nucleotide sequences shared between donor and recipient could not be assigned, those sequences were removed. To be classed as alloreactive, a clone needed at least 2-fold expansion over unstimulated cells and a minimum CFSE-low frequency of 0.002% (template counts) or 0.001% (read counts). Clones detected in sequenced pre-transplant spleen, lymph node, or MLR CFSE-low populations of the donor or recipient were defined as mappable. Cumulative frequency of alloreactive clones was calculated as a percentage of all sequences weighted by copy number. TCRdb obtained this table from immuneACCESS and retained in-frame rearrangements with V and J assigned. These tables miss some clones; where compared with another copy, unresolved V genes account for less than half of the shortfall, and the remainder is unexplained. V, J and clone size are taken as reported in that table, and D and trimming were inferred from the DNA itself. Here the sample has approximately 58,000 clones; around nine tenths occur a single time. Of the sample, roughly 2.7% is held by the ten largest clones.

Study-wide findings and limitations: Patients with donor T cell macrochimerism had high GvH to HvG T cell clonal ratios in their allografts. Conclusions were limited by the relatively low number and heterogeneity of intestinal transplant patients. GvH clones turned up in recipient bone marrow, with some appearing earlier in ileal mucosa or blood, a pattern consistent with an intestinal mucosal origin. Early after transplant, peak levels of circulating GvH clones were found to be associated with declines in HvG clones.

This TCR derives from a human patient who received an intestinal transplant, so some T cells may come from the graft donor. This chain is built from TRBV19 and TRBJ2-5, with the D gene not clear enough to name. The sample was PBMCs, taken roughly 120 days after intestinal transplantation. In nucleotides, the sequence is TGTGCCAGTAGTGCATCTCGACTTGGAGAGACCCAGTACTTC. This is translated as CASSASRLGETQYF.